This T cell receptor (beta chain) was retrieved from a study of shared T cell receptors in the human thymus. This clone was detected a few times. Only in-frame clones appear in the TCRdb table, and some are missing; sequencing was by immunoSEQ multiplex PCR. Of under 700,000 clones listed, around 78% are singletons. This same sample was also part of a study on human thymus T cells.

This receptor was obtained from a boy younger than two with a congenital heart defect. The source material was thymocytes.

In DNA form, the CDR3 reads TGTGCCAGCAGTTCCCGGGACAGGGGGCGCGAGCAGTACTTC. Amino acid sequence: CASSSRDRGREQYF. The J gene is TRBJ2-7, the V gene TRBV6-5; 12 nucleotides agree with TRBD1. This CDR3 comprises 14 residues. V lost 4 bases and J lost 6; bases outside the gene matches: 4. Germline assignment: CDR1 MNHEY and CDR2 SVGAGI.